The next 2 T cell receptor beta chains were all read from a single sample in a study of monozygotic twins with inflammatory bowel disease. No DNA is given; TCRdb re-called the 5' RACE reads and lists each CDR3 protein once. Its table records approximately 330,000 distinct CDR3 sequences. The sample consisted of blood. These receptors came from a human donor with ulcerative colitis or Crohn's disease, or a healthy co-twin of an affected twin (not recorded which).

CDR3 sequence: CASSQVPTGEEKLFF. The chain employs TRBV4-3 and TRBJ1-4; TCRdb picks TRBD1, but there is no DNA to check that call. Germline V CDR1 and CDR2: LGHNA, YSLEER. The CDR3 contains 15 residues.

The rearrangement joins TRBV19 to TRBJ2-5. The germline V gene has CDR1 LNHDA and CDR2 SQIVND (reference sequence). CDR3 length: 12 residues. The chain's CDR3 is CASSIDLETQYF. Looking up the rest from reference TRBV19 and TRBJ2-5 gives the full variable domain: DGGITQSPKYLFRKEGQNVTLSCEQNLNHDAMYWYRQDPGQGLRLIYYSQIVNDFQKGDIAEGYSVSREKKESFPLTVTSAQKNPTAFYLCASSIDLETQYFGPGTRLLVL.